This T cell receptor beta chain was captured in a study of blood T cells in healthy people across ages. Every participating donor contributed about 10 milliliters of peripheral blood through a draw. Researchers isolated at least 7 million PBMCs per sample. The table lists this clonotype with a few counts. The antigen is unknown. Study conclusions and caveats: Higher diversity and more naive CD4+ cells were features of long-lived donors, compared to aged donors.

PCR was performed a second time for about 7 to 11 cycles using a sample-barcoded 5' primer and a J-beta primer mix. A single record per CDR3 protein comes from TCRdb applying MiXCR to the 5' RACE reads. The sample carries roughly 680,000 distinct CDR3 sequences, 20% to 25% recorded once. The sample was blood. The TCR sequence derives from a man in his 70s in good health.

The CDR3 protein is CASSQVTGFETQYF. The CDR3 region has the DNA TGTGCCAGCAGCCAGGTCACAGGATTCGAGACCCAGTACTTC. The chain recombines TRBV3-1 with TRBJ2-5; possibly TRBD1 for D (5 bases). Germline values: CDR1 LGHDT, CDR2 YNNKEL (reference sequence). This CDR3 comprises 14 residues. Deletions cut 3 bases from V and 5 bases from J, with 13 bases between.